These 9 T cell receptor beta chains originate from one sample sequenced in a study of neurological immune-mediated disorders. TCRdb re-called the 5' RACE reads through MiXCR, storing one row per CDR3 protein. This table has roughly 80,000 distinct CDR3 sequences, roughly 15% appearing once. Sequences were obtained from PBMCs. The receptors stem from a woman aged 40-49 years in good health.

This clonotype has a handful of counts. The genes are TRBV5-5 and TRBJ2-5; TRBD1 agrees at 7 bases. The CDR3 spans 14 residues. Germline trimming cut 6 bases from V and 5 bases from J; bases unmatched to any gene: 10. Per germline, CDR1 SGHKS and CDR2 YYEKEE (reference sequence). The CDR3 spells CASTEGQGEETQYF. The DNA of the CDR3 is TGTGCCAGCACAGAGGGGCAGGGGGAGGAGACCCAGTACTTC.

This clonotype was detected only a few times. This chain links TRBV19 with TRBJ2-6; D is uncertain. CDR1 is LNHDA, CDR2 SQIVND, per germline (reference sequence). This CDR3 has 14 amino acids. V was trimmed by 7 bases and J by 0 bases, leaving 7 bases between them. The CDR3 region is CASKLGSGANVLTF. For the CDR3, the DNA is TGTGCCAGTAAGCTCGGCTCTGGGGCCAACGTCCTGACTTTC.

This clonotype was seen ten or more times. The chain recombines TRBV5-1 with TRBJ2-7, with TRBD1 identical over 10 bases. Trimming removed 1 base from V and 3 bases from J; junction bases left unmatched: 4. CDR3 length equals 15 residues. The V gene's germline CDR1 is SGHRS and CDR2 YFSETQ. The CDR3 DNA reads TGCGCCAGCAGCTTGCCCGGGGACAGGGGCTACGAGCAGTACTTC. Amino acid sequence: CASSLPGDRGYEQYF.

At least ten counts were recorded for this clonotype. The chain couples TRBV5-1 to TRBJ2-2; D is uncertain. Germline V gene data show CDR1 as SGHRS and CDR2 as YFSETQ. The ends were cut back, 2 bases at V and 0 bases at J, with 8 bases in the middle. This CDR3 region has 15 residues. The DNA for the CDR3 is TGCGCCAGCAGCTTAGGACCCGCGAACACCGGGGAGCTGTTTTTT. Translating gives CASSLGPANTGELFF.

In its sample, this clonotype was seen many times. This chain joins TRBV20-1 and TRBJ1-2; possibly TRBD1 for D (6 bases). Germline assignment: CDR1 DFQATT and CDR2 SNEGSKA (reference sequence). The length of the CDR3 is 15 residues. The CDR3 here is CSSRGGGGLFYGYTF. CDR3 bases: TGCAGCTCCCGAGGAGGGGGGGGTTTATTCTATGGCTACACCTTC.

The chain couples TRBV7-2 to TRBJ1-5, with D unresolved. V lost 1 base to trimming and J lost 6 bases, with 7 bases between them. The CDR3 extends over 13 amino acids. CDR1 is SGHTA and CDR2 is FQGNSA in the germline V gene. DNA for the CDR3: TGTGCCAGCAGCTTAGGTACAAGTCAGCCCCAGCATTTT. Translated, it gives CASSLGTSQPQHF. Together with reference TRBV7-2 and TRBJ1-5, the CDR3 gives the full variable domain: GAGVSQSPSNKVTEKGKDVELRCDPISGHTALYWYRQSLGQGLEFLIYFQGNSAPDKSGLPSDRFSAERTGGSVSTLTIQRTQQEDSAVYLCASSLGTSQPQHFGDGTRLSIL.

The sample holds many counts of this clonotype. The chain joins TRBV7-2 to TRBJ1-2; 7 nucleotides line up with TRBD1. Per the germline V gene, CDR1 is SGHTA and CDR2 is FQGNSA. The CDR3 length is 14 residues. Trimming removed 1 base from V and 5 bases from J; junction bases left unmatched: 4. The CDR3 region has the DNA TGTGCCAGCAGCTTAGAGTTGACAGGGTATGGCTACACCTTC. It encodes CASSLELTGYGYTF.

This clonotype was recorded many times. The CDR3 protein is CASSRLDEQYF. The DNA for the CDR3 is TGTGCCAGCAGTCGACTAGACGAGCAGTACTTC. The chain is built from TRBV12-3 or TRBV12-4 and TRBJ2-7; tentatively, D is TRBD2 (6 bases). The CDR3 is 11 residues long. Trimming took off 5 bases at V and 5 bases at J, with 7 bases between the two ends.

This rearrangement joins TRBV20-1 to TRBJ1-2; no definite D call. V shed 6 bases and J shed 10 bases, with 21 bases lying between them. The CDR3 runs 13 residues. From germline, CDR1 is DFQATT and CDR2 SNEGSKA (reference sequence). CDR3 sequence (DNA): TGCAGTGCCCCCTGGACTGCCGATTTATTCTACACCTTC. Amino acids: CSAPWTADLFYTF.